This is a list of T cell receptor beta chains from one sample in a study of blood T cells in healthy people across ages. TCRdb used MiXCR to reprocess the 5' RACE reads, holding one entry per CDR3 protein. The data show hundreds of thousands of distinct CDR3 sequences, more than 25% seen once. Sequencing was done on a sample of blood. The receptor source for this set is a woman of 80 years or more in good health. CDR3s include the opening cysteine and the closing phenylalanine or tryptophan. A D gene is named only where the DNA matches it firmly. Expanded clones get a size class; other rows say once, few or many, or leave the size out.

TRBJ2-2,.,.,TRBV27,TGTGCCAGCAGTCTAGAACTGAGAAGTCCCACCGGGGAGCTGTTTTTT,CASSLELRSPTGELFF
TRBJ2-1,.,TRBD2,TRBV4-3,TGCGCCAGCAGCCAAAAGGGGTTACTTAGCGGGGTGCCATACAATGAGCAGTTCTTC,CASSQKGLLSGVPYNEQFF
TRBJ2-5,many,TRBD2,TRBV12-3/TRBV12-4,TGTGCCAGCAGTTTCGGGACTAGGAAAGAGACCCAGTACTTC,CASSFGTRKETQYF
TRBJ2-1,many,TRBD1,TRBV5-1,TGCGCCAGCAGCCTTAGACAGGGGCGGTACAATGAGCAGTTCTTC,CASSLRQGRYNEQFF
TRBJ2-5,many,.,TRBV18,TGTGCCAGCTCACCCGATCGGACCCAGTACTTC,CASSPDRTQYF
TRBJ2-5,few,.,TRBV7-2,TGTGCCAGCAGCTTAGATTCGGGGCTCCAAGAGACCCAGTACTTC,CASSLDSGLQETQYF
TRBJ2-3,many,.,TRBV6-1,TGTGCCAGCAGTGTACAGGGTCTGGGGGGGGCAGATACGCAGTATTTT,CASSVQGLGGADTQYF
TRBJ1-4,.,.,TRBV5-5,TGTGCCAGCAGCTTGTTGGCAGAAACTAATGAAAAACTGTTTTTT,CASSLLAETNEKLFF
TRBJ1-5,few,TRBD1,TRBV12-3/TRBV12-4,TGTGCCAGCAGTGCACAGGGGTTCAATCAGCCCCAGCATTTT,CASSAQGFNQPQHF
TRBJ2-1,few,.,TRBV14,TGTGCCAGCAGCCAAGAACTAATGACCGCTCAGTTCTTC,CASSQELMTAQFF
TRBJ2-1,many,.,TRBV6-5,TGTGCCAGCAGTCGCTCGCAGGGGTACAATGAGCAGTTCTTC,CASSRSQGYNEQFF
TRBJ2-1,.,TRBD1,TRBV20-1,TGCAGTGTTGCCGGACAGGGGAATGTCAATGAGCAGTTCTTC,CSVAGQGNVNEQFF
TRBJ2-3,many,.,TRBV21-1,TGTGCCAGCAGCATTCGACTAGCGGTAGCAGATACGCAGTATTTT,CASSIRLAVADTQYF
TRBJ1-1,.,.,TRBV7-9,TGTGCCAGCAGCCCTCGTGCAGGTGTCATGAACACTGAAGCTTTCTTT,CASSPRAGVMNTEAFF